The T cell receptor beta chain under discussion was sequenced for a study of long-term antiretroviral therapy in people with HIV. Study conclusions and caveats: The study lacked data on ART adherence, viral resistance or therapy changes. CDR3 length ranges were narrower in HIV repertoires than in controls.

This CDR3 contains 16 residues. The germline V and J ends were trimmed by 1 base and 2 bases, with 13 bases remaining between them. The germline V gene encodes CDR1 SGHDT and CDR2 YYEEEE. The immunoSEQ assay was v3.0, run at survey level. The assay was immunoSEQ multiplex PCR, and TCRdb's table has in-frame clones only and misses some. The profile shows 35,000 or so clones, 94% of them singletons. To note about this clone: Its antigen is currently unknown.

This specimen consisted of unsorted PBMCs, obtained 4.1 years after starting antiretroviral therapy. The V gene is TRBV5-6, the J gene TRBJ1-5; D is possibly TRBD1 (5 bases). The receptor was derived from a woman aged 50 to 60 with HIV. The DNA for the CDR3 is TGTGCCAGCAGCTTGTGGGGGGGGTCGGGCAATCAGCCCCAGCATTTT. The encoded protein is CASSLWGGSGNQPQHF.